These 17 T cell receptor beta chains came from one sample sequenced in a study of human T cells and chemical hapten exposure. Stated time point: pre-sensitization, week 0. Indicated treatment: therapeutic diphenylcyclopropenone sensitization with weekly scalp DPC. TCRdb ran MiXCR on the RACE reads and lists one entry per CDR3 protein. The sample holds about 350,000 distinct CDR3 sequences, about 5.4% seen once. The material sequenced was whole blood, taken in connection with sensitization to the hapten diphenylcyclopropenone (DPC). Receptor source: a woman aged 18-29 years with alopecia areata. Some clones in this sample may be carry-over from other donors' samples.

The sample holds many counts of this clonotype. CDR3 coding DNA: TGTGCCAGCAGCCCTCTCGGAGGCCATAATTCACCCCTCCACTTT. This codes for CASSPLGGHNSPLHF. The J gene is TRBJ1-6, the V gene TRBV3-1, with D uncertain. CDR3 size: 15 residues. V shed 4 bases and J shed 5 bases, with 12 bases lying between them. Germline V gene data show CDR1 as LGHDT and CDR2 as YNNKEL (reference sequence).

This clonotype turned up a few times. The chain is built from TRBV6-2 or TRBV6-3 and TRBJ1-5; D remains unclear. Germline-derived CDR1 and CDR2 are MNHEY and SVGEGT. With 2 bases removed from V and 0 bases from J, the gap between germline ends came to 8 bases. The CDR3 covers 15 residues. The DNA of the CDR3 is TGTGCCAGCAGTTACCGGCATAGTAGCAATCAGCCCCAGCATTTT. This encodes CASSYRHSSNQPQHF.

This clonotype was seen at least ten times. The rearrangement joins TRBV24-1 to TRBJ2-2; no definite D call. V was clipped by 1 base and J by 2 bases, with 4 bases between them. CDR1 KGHDR and CDR2 SFDVKD come from the germline V gene. This CDR3 contains 14 residues. The DNA for the CDR3 is TGTGCCACCAGTGATTTACCAAACACCGGGGAGCTGTTTTTT. This gives the protein CATSDLPNTGELFF.

This clonotype was counted many times. The chain employs TRBV5-5 and TRBJ2-2; maybe TRBD2 (5 bases). The V end lost 3 bases, the J end lost 5 bases, and 11 bases lay between the germline ends. The CDR3 runs 14 residues. Per the germline V gene, CDR1 is SGHKS and CDR2 is YYEKEE (reference sequence). The CDR3 protein is CASSSGLITGELFF. The CDR3 DNA reads as TGTGCCAGCAGCTCCGGACTCATAACCGGGGAGCTGTTTTTT.

This clonotype was found many times. The chain couples TRBV28 to TRBJ1-5; D is uncertain. CDR1 and CDR2 (germline): MDHEN, SYDVKM. The CDR3 length is 13 residues. Trimming removed 7 bases at V and 2 bases at J, with 9 bases between. The CDR3 reads CASTPGGNQPQHF. CDR3 sequence (DNA): TGTGCCAGCACCCCCGGGGGCAATCAGCCCCAGCATTTT.

This clonotype was counted at least ten times. The CDR3 sequence is CAINPGTSTNTQYF. The CDR3 DNA sequence: TGTGCCATCAACCCCGGGACTAGCACCAATACGCAGTATTTT. The chain recombines TRBV10-3 with TRBJ2-3; 9 bases align to TRBD2. Per germline, CDR1 ENHRY and CDR2 SYGVKD. J lost 7 bases, V lost 7 bases, and 9 bases had no gene match. The CDR3 loop spans 14 amino acids.

The sample holds many counts of this clonotype. The chain has TRBV6-6 and TRBJ2-7, with 9 nucleotides matching TRBD1. Germline assignment: CDR1 MNHNY and CDR2 SVGAGI (reference sequence). V lost 5 bases to trimming and J lost 2 bases; unmatched junction nucleotides: 7. The CDR3 has 15 residues. The CDR3 reads CASSQSGTGPYEQYF. The CDR3 DNA follows: TGTGCCAGCAGTCAGTCCGGGACAGGGCCCTACGAGCAGTACTTC.

This clonotype was seen many times. This sequence joins TRBV6-5 and TRBJ2-7; D possibly uses TRBD1 or TRBD2 (5 bases each). This CDR3 contains 14 residues. The V end was cut by 7 bases, the J end by 4 bases, with 17 bases between. CDR1 and CDR2 (germline): MNHEY, SVGAGI. The CDR3 reads CASKRDGVSYEQYF. The CDR3 DNA reads TGTGCCAGCAAGAGGGACGGGGTTTCGTACGAGCAGTACTTC.

The CDR3 loop is CASSSTERTEAFF. The DNA of the CDR3 is TGTGCCAGCAGCTCTACAGAGAGGACTGAAGCTTTCTTT. The V gene is TRBV7-9, the J gene TRBJ1-1; no reliable D call. The CDR3 length is 13 residues. V was shortened by 4 bases and J by 5 bases, with 11 bases between the two germline ends. Germline CDR1 reads SEHNR; CDR2 reads FQNEAQ (reference sequence).

At least ten counts were recorded for this clonotype. This chain connects TRBV28 to TRBJ1-5; D ambiguous. The germline gives CDR1 MDHEN, CDR2 SYDVKM. V lost 3 bases, J lost 6 bases, and 6 bases lay in between. The CDR3 extends over 12 amino acids. The CDR3 region is CASSFPPQPQHF. The DNA for the CDR3 is TGTGCCAGCAGTTTTCCCCCTCAGCCCCAGCATTTT.

This clonotype appeared many times. The CDR3 is CASSAWFNTEAFF. The CDR3 bases are TGTGCCAGCAGCGCGTGGTTTAACACTGAAGCTTTCTTT. The chain is built from TRBV9 and TRBJ1-1, with D unclear. Germline V gene sequence: CDR1 SGDLS, CDR2 YYNGEE. V was shortened by 3 bases and J by 2 bases, with 8 bases between the two germline ends. The length of the CDR3 is 13 residues.

This clonotype was seen a handful of times. This sequence joins TRBV6-2 or TRBV6-3 and TRBJ2-1; D is unclear. Germline V gene data show CDR1 as MNHEY and CDR2 as SVGEGT. This CDR3 is built from 13 residues. V shed 0 bases and J shed 9 bases, with 9 bases lying between them. Written as DNA, the CDR3 is TGTGCCAGCAGTTACTCGAAGGTCACTGAGCAGTTCTTC. It encodes CASSYSKVTEQFF.

This clonotype has at least ten counts. This rearrangement joins TRBV25-1 to TRBJ2-5; D is unresolved. The CDR3 totals 13 residues. Germline V CDR1 and CDR2: MGHDK, SYGVNS. V lost 5 bases and J lost 3, with 10 bases in between. DNA of the CDR3: TGTGCCAGCAGTTCTTTCACAGAAGAGACCCAGTACTTC. Residues: CASSSFTEETQYF. Full variable domain (missing parts from reference TRBV25-1 and TRBJ2-5): EADIYQTPRYLVIGTGKKITLECSQTMGHDKMYWYQQDPGMELHLIHYSYGVNSTEKGDLSSESTVSRIRTEHFPLTLESARPSHTSQYLCASSSFTEETQYFGPGTRLLVL.

The rearrangement joins TRBV11-3 to TRBJ2-3; 12 bases align to TRBD1. Unmatched junction bases numbered 11, after V lost 4 bases and J lost 6 bases. Germline V CDR1 and CDR2: SGHNT, YENEEA. The CDR3 extends over 17 amino acids. In DNA, the CDR3 is TGTGCCAGCAGCTCTCCGGGACAGGGGGCGCGTAGGGATACGCAGTATTTT. Its translation: CASSSPGQGARRDTQYF.

This clonotype was picked up a small number of times. This sequence joins TRBV6-1 and TRBJ2-4, with D possibly being TRBD1 or TRBD2 (6 bases each). This CDR3 is built from 15 residues. CDR1 and CDR2 (germline): MNHNS, SASEGT. Trimming removed 1 base at V and 5 bases at J, with 12 bases between. The CDR3 DNA reads TGTGCCAGCAGTGAAGTGTGGGGGGCCGAAAACATTCAGTACTTC. This codes for CASSEVWGAENIQYF.

This clonotype was counted between two and nine times. This sequence joins TRBV7-9 and TRBJ2-1, with D perhaps given as TRBD1 or TRBD2 (5 bases each). The CDR3 covers 14 residues. Trimming took off 8 bases at V and 2 bases at J, with 13 bases between the two ends. Germline lookup yields CDR1 SEHNR and CDR2 FQNEAQ (reference sequence). Written as DNA, the CDR3 is TGTGCCAGCGAAGCCGGGGCGACCTACAATGAGCAGTTCTTC. It is translated as CASEAGATYNEQFF.

This clonotype has at least ten counts. The chain links TRBV12-3 or TRBV12-4 to TRBJ1-2; perhaps TRBD1 as D (6 bases). CDR3 size: 15 residues. Trimming cost V 4 bases and J 4 bases, with 16 bases left between them. CDR3: CASSSPGHGAYGYTF. The CDR3 DNA reads as TGTGCCAGCAGTTCCCCGGGACACGGGGCCTATGGCTACACCTTC.